The subject of this entry is one T cell receptor beta chain. Treatment of any kind had been given to no patient before thyroid surgery. Through MiXCR, TCRdb re-clonotyped the PCR reads. This table has roughly 12,000 clones, around 29% appearing once. The record originates from a study of metastatic and nonmetastatic thyroid tumors. The CDR3 is 15 amino acids. CDR1 and CDR2 from the germline V gene are MNHNS and SASEGT. Trimming took 5 bases from V and 2 from J, leaving 16 bases between them. The receptor was derived from a female donor with papillary thyroid cancer or a benign thyroid nodule (not recorded which). Some clones in this sample may be carry-over from other donors' samples. The chain has TRBV6-1 and TRBJ2-7; D is tentatively TRBD1 or TRBD2 (6 bases each). Sequenced: tumor tissue. CDR3 sequence reads: CASSREGGGPYEQYF. The CDR3 DNA is TGTGCCAGCAGTCGAGAAGGGGGAGGCCCCTACGAGCAGTACTTC.